A selection of T cell receptor beta chains follows, all from one sample in a study of blood T cell repertoires in COVID-19. Here immunoSEQ multiplex PCR was the method, and the copy in TCRdb shows in-frame clones only, minus some. The table includes about 130,000 clones, around 85% detected once. The sample taken for sequencing was peripheral blood. The source of these receptors is a woman in her 50s with acute or convalescent COVID-19. CDR3s include the opening cysteine and the closing phenylalanine or tryptophan. The D gene is left open where the match is weak. A row's size may be missing; if present it is once, few, many or a size class.

TRBV5-1	TRBJ2-1	-	TRBD2	CASSLGLAGGLSSYNEQFF	TGCGCCAGCAGCTTGGGACTAGCGGGGGGGCTAAGCTCCTACAATGAGCAGTTCTTC
TRBV5-5	TRBJ1-1	-	TRBD1	CASSATGVMNTEAFF	TGTGCCAGCAGCGCGACAGGGGTGATGAACACTGAAGCTTTCTTT
TRBV5-6	TRBJ1-3	-	-	CASSLEDTYSGNTIYF	TGTGCCAGCAGCTTGGAGGACACCTACTCTGGAAACACCATATATTTT
TRBV18	TRBJ2-3	-	TRBD1	CASSQRQGSTDTQYF	TGTGCCAGCTCACAGAGACAGGGAAGCACAGATACGCAGTATTTT
TRBV6-1	TRBJ2-6	-	-	CASSEGWRSGANVLTF	TGTGCCAGCAGTGAAGGCTGGAGATCTGGGGCCAACGTCCTGACTTTC
TRBV6-5	TRBJ2-3	-	TRBD2	CASSNLAGGLWYF	TGTGCCAGCAGCAATTTAGCGGGGGGGCTCTGGTATTTT
TRBV5-1	TRBJ1-3	few	TRBD1	CASSLSIQGSSVSGNTIYF	TGCGCCAGCAGCTTGTCCATACAGGGGTCCTCCGTCTCTGGAAACACCATATATTTT
TRBV7-2	TRBJ2-7	-	-	CASSLSGSAYEQYF	TGTGCCAGCAGCCTTAGCGGCAGTGCCTACGAGCAGTACTTC
TRBV14	TRBJ2-3	-	-	CASSLRTFTDTQYF	TGTGCCAGCAGCCTCCGGACTTTCACAGATACGCAGTATTTT
TRBV3-1/TRBV3-2	TRBJ1-3	-	-	CASSQDTLRGNTIYF	TGTGCCAGCAGCCAAGATACCCTGAGAGGGAACACCATATATTTT
TRBV2	TRBJ2-3	-	TRBD2	CASSVTGTSADTQYF	TGTGCCAGCAGTGTAACCGGGACTAGTGCAGATACGCAGTATTTT
TRBV28	TRBJ2-7	-	-	CASTSRRGEQYF	TGTGCCAGCACCTCAAGACGGGGGGAGCAGTACTTC
TRBV19	TRBJ1-1	once	-	CASSILDRFTEAFF	TGTGCCAGTAGTATACTCGACAGGTTCACTGAAGCTTTCTTT
TRBV9	TRBJ1-1	-	-	CASSAKVGGNTEAFF	TGTGCCAGCAGCGCGAAAGTAGGGGGGAACACTGAAGCTTTCTTT
TRBV7-2	TRBJ2-1	-	-	CASSLVGRNEQFF	TGTGCCAGCAGCTTAGTGGGGCGGAATGAGCAGTTCTTC
TRBV20-1	TRBJ2-1	-	TRBD2	CSASSGGALGNEQFF	TGCAGTGCGAGTAGCGGGGGGGCTCTAGGCAATGAGCAGTTCTTC
TRBV14	TRBJ2-2	-	-	CASSQDYRVSNTGELFF	TGTGCCAGCAGCCAAGATTACAGGGTATCGAACACCGGGGAGCTGTTTTTT
TRBV5-6	TRBJ1-1	-	TRBD1	CASSLFRDRGITEAFF	TGTGCCAGCAGCTTATTTCGGGACAGGGGGATCACTGAAGCTTTCTTT
TRBV6-5	TRBJ1-1	once	TRBD1	CASRTGLVQNTEAFF	TGTGCCAGCAGGACAGGGCTAGTTCAGAACACTGAAGCTTTCTTT